The T cell receptor beta chain under discussion was sequenced for a study of cytomegalovirus exposure and HLA in healthy donors. Study-wide findings and caveats: The majority of TCR sequences were rare, yet some public TCRs appeared in many donors.

Germline CDR1 SGHTA, CDR2 FQGNSA. V lost 5 bases, J lost 9 bases, and 5 bases stayed unmatched. CDR3 size: 12 residues. Concerning this clone: Its specificity is not known.

The PCR used 60 Vbeta and 13 Jbeta primers. Assay: immunoSEQ multiplex PCR; the TCRdb copy retains only in-frame clones and omits some. The table has fewer than 250,000 clones, approximately 80% seen once; the top ten hold approximately 1.4%. The genes are TRBV7-2 and TRBJ1-2; 8 bases are shared with TRBD1. The TCR originated in a girl between 5 and 17 years old in good health and CMV-seronegative. Sequencing input: PBMCs. CDR3: CASSAGQGSYTF. The CDR3 nucleotides are TGTGCCAGCAGCGCCGGACAGGGCAGCTACACCTTC. Full variable domain (outside the CDR3, taken from reference TRBV7-2 and TRBJ1-2): GAGVSQSPSNKVTEKGKDVELRCDPISGHTALYWYRQSLGQGLEFLIYFQGNSAPDKSGLPSDRFSAERTGGSVSTLTIQRTQQEDSAVYLCASSAGQGSYTFGSGTRLTVV.